The present T cell receptor (beta chain) was sequenced within a study of T cell repertoires in cytomegalovirus infection (dated 2019 in TCRdb). Describing the broader study: Alongside well-studied HLA-B-restricted epitopes, the peptide stimulations were aimed at recently identified HLA-C-restricted CMV epitopes, whose presentation resists viral immunomodulation. Because public TCR beta signatures pointed to carriage of CMV infection together with the matching HLA type, the HLA type of each donor mattered for the analysis. Study-wide findings and limitations: Cumulative frequency of public TCR beta family members discriminated carriers of CMV infection plus the relevant HLA type in this cohort and an independent approximately 370-donor cohort. The ex vivo response was dominated by HLA-C-restricted CMV-specific TCR beta clonotypes, which also provided the single most frequent clonotype in two of eight donors.

A few counts support this clonotype. Its target antigen remains unknown. No quality values exist for individual bases; no much larger clone is one base distant. This sample's treatment or condition label indicates: in vitro stimulation with specific CMV peptide epitopes to enrich CMV-specific T cells. The listed sequencing device is Illumina HiSeq 1500. TCRdb passed the public sequencing reads through fastp at Q25 and MiXCR, retaining productive beta sequences. Rows with one shared CDR3 protein collapse into an entry with the most common genes and DNA. The sample table holds 400,000 to 600,000 distinct CDR3 sequences, of which under 55% were seen once. The ten largest clonotypes hold 40% to 50% of the sample. The sample consisted of cultured PBMCs, taken from culture after CMV antigen stimulation. This receptor was identified in a human donor in good health (CMV status not recorded). Some clones in this sample may be carry-over from other donors' samples.

In nucleotides, the sequence is TGTGCCAGCAACCCCAGCGGGCCCTCCTACGAGCAGTACTTC. Its product reads: CASNPSGPSYEQYF. In this chain, TRBV5-4 is recombined with TRBJ2-7, and TRBD2 may be the D gene, going by 6 matching bases. From the cysteine up to the phenylalanine, the CDR3 has a length of 14 residues. Only the CDR3 region is kept as DNA, spanning 42 bases read in frame from base 1. As encoded in the germline V gene (reference sequence), CDR1 is SGHNT while CDR2 is YYREEE. Trimming takes 6 bases from V and 0 bases from J, and the germline ends sit 13 bases apart.